This is a list of T cell receptor beta chains from one sample in a study of blood T cell repertoires in COVID-19. Only in-frame clones appear in the TCRdb table, and some are missing; sequencing was by immunoSEQ multiplex PCR. The sample has fewer than 150,000 clones; about 89% are singletons. Sequenced: peripheral blood. Receptors were obtained from a woman in her 70s with acute or convalescent COVID-19. CDR3s include the opening cysteine and the closing phenylalanine or tryptophan. The D gene is left open where the match is weak. For some rows the clone size is stated as once, few or many, or as a class when expanded; others skip it.

v_gene	j_gene	d_gene	abundance	CDR3nt	CDR3aa
TRBV5-1	TRBJ2-7	TRBD1	.	TGCGCCAGCAGCCCGAGAACAGGGGGCTACACCGAGCAGTACTTC	CASSPRTGGYTEQYF
TRBV5-1	TRBJ2-5	TRBD2	.	TGCGCCAGCAGCCCCCCGGGCGGGGGCCAAGAGACCCAGTACTTC	CASSPPGGGQETQYF
TRBV7-3	TRBJ2-7	.	.	TGTGCCAGCAGCTTAACGGGCCAGGCCGAGCAGTACTTC	CASSLTGQAEQYF
TRBV19	TRBJ1-1	.	.	TGTGCCAGTAGTAGCACAGGGACCACTGAAGCTTTCTTT	CASSSTGTTEAFF
TRBV19	TRBJ2-1	.	.	TGTGCCAGTAGTATGATGTCGACAGAGCAGTTCTTC	CASSMMSTEQFF
TRBV6-6	TRBJ1-2	.	few	TGTGCCAGCAGTCGACCCGTTGGGGGGGATAACTATGGCTACACCTTC	CASSRPVGGDNYGYTF
TRBV19	TRBJ1-1	.	.	TGTGCCAGTAGCAGGGAGGGGCACACTGAAGCTTTCTTT	CASSREGHTEAFF
TRBV9	TRBJ2-7	TRBD1	few	TGTGCCAGCAGCACCGGGACAGGGTACGAGCAGTACTTC	CASSTGTGYEQYF
TRBV24-1	TRBJ2-7	TRBD1	.	TGTGCCACCAGTGATCCACAGGGGTACGAGCAGTACTTC	CATSDPQGYEQYF
TRBV5-8	TRBJ2-2	TRBD1	.	TGTGCCAGCAGCAATAGACAGGGGGAAACCCTTCACGGTCCCGGGGAGCTGTTTTTT	CASSNRQGETLHGPGELFF
TRBV11-2	TRBJ2-2	TRBD2	.	TGTGCCAGCATCCAGTCAGGGACTAAGTGGACCGGGGAGCTGTTTTTT	CASIQSGTKWTGELFF
TRBV10-3	TRBJ1-5	.	.	TGTGCCATCAGTGATCTTGCAGGGCGGAATCAGCCCCAGCATTTT	CAISDLAGRNQPQHF
TRBV7-9	TRBJ1-2	.	few	TGTGCCAGCACACCGGGGGTCACCGGGGAGGGCTACACCTTC	CASTPGVTGEGYTF
TRBV29-1	TRBJ1-2	TRBD1	few	TGCAGCGTTTTAACCGGGACAGCCATTGAGGGCGGCTACACCTTC	CSVLTGTAIEGGYTF
TRBV9	TRBJ2-3	.	.	TGTGCCAGCAGCGTAGCTTTTGGCGGATCAACACAAGATACGCAGTATTTT	CASSVAFGGSTQDTQYF
TRBV11-2	TRBJ1-6	TRBD1	once	TGTGCCAGCAGCCCTAGGACAGGGGCGCATATTTATTCACCCCTCCACTTT	CASSPRTGAHIYSPLHF
TRBV4-1	TRBJ1-6	.	.	TGCGCCAGCAGCCAAGAGTTGGGGGGGCGGGGGAATTCACCCCTCCACTTT	CASSQELGGRGNSPLHF
TRBV2	TRBJ1-1	TRBD1	once	TGTGCCAGCAGCAGGGGGTTGAACACTGAAGCTTTCTTT	CASSRGLNTEAFF
TRBV5-1	TRBJ2-2	TRBD1	.	TGCGCCAGCAGCTCCCCCCGGGGACAGCAGAACACCGGGGAGCTGTTTTTT	CASSSPRGQQNTGELFF
TRBV28	TRBJ2-7	.	.	TGTGCCAGCAGTAAGACAGGGCGGGGGCAGTACTTC	CASSKTGRGQYF
TRBV12-3/TRBV12-4	TRBJ1-1	TRBD1	.	TGTGCCAGCAGTCCACGGACAGGCACTGAAGCTTTCTTT	CASSPRTGTEAFF
TRBV28	TRBJ1-5	TRBD1	few	TGTGCCACAACCGGGACAGGGGGCCTCCTACTAGGCAATCAGCCCCAGCATTTT	CATTGTGGLLLGNQPQHF
TRBV28	TRBJ2-4	.	.	TGTGCCAGCAGTTCGGCAGGGCGGTCGCCAAACATTCAGTACTTC	CASSSAGRSPNIQYF
TRBV3-1/TRBV3-2	TRBJ1-5	.	.	TGTGCCAGCAGCCAAGATTTGAGCAGCGGTCAGCCCCAGCATTTT	CASSQDLSSGQPQHF
TRBV11-3	TRBJ2-3	TRBD2	.	TGTGCCAGCAGCCCATATAGCGGGGGGCGAGGAGATACGCAGTATTTT	CASSPYSGGRGDTQYF
TRBV7-9	TRBJ1-4	TRBD1	.	TGTGCCAGCAGCATCCTACAGGGGGCGCTTTCCGAAAAACTGTTTTTT	CASSILQGALSEKLFF
TRBV28	TRBJ1-6	.	.	TGTGCCAGCAGAAATGGGGGGGCAAGCTCCTATAATTCACCCCTCCACTTT	CASRNGGASSYNSPLHF
TRBV29-1	TRBJ2-1	.	.	TGCAGCGTTGTTTACAGGCAGCGAGTCAATGAGCAGTTCTTC	CSVVYRQRVNEQFF
TRBV9	TRBJ2-1	TRBD2	few	TGTGCCAGCAGCGTCTCCTCCGGGACTAGCGTGAGGTACAATGAGCAGTTCTTC	CASSVSSGTSVRYNEQFF
TRBV3-1/TRBV3-2	TRBJ1-6	.	.	TGTGCCAGCAGCTCCCACATCGGGGATTCACCCCTCCACTTT	CASSSHIGDSPLHF
TRBV11-3	TRBJ1-2	.	.	TGTGCCAGCACCATGACAGGCGACTATGGCTACACCTTC	CASTMTGDYGYTF
TRBV6-5	TRBJ1-1	TRBD1	.	TGTGCCAGCAGTAGGGACAGTAGCGAAGCTTTCTTT	CASSRDSSEAFF
TRBV7-9	TRBJ1-2	.	.	TGTGCCAGCAGCTTAGTCGGGGAGGTCCCCTATGGCTACACCTTC	CASSLVGEVPYGYTF
TRBV29-1	TRBJ2-1	.	.	TGCAGCGTTTTGAGACAGTACAATGAGCAGTTCTTC	CSVLRQYNEQFF
TRBV10-3	TRBJ1-1	TRBD1	.	TGTGCCATCAGCCCCGGACAGGGCGAAGCTTTCTTT	CAISPGQGEAFF
TRBV6-5	TRBJ1-2	.	.	TGTGCCAGCAGTTCCTTATGGAAGACTCCCTATGGCTACACCTTC	CASSSLWKTPYGYTF
TRBV3-1/TRBV3-2	TRBJ2-7	.	.	TGTGCCAGCAGCCAAGAGCTTCGCCTAGTCGACGAGCAGTACTTC	CASSQELRLVDEQYF
TRBV5-1	TRBJ2-5	.	.	TGCGCCAGCAGCTTGGGACAGACCCAAGAGACCCAGTACTTC	CASSLGQTQETQYF
TRBV7-2	TRBJ2-7	TRBD1	.	TGTGCCAGCAGCCCCTGGACAGGGACCTACGAGCAGTACTTC	CASSPWTGTYEQYF
TRBV5-1	TRBJ2-3	.	.	TGCGCCAGCAGCCAGAGGACATACACAGATACGCAGTATTTT	CASSQRTYTDTQYF
TRBV6-5	TRBJ1-4	.	.	TGTGCCAGCAGTTACACTACAACTAATGAAAAACTGTTTTTT	CASSYTTTNEKLFF
TRBV30	TRBJ2-2	.	.	TGTGCCTGGAGAGGAGGGTGGCTGGGATCGAACACCGGGGAGCTGTTTTTT	CAWRGGWLGSNTGELFF
TRBV12-5	TRBJ2-1	TRBD1	few	TGTGCTAGTGGTTGGGACAGGGGAGTCCGTATTACCCCCTACAATGAGCAGTTCTTC	CASGWDRGVRITPYNEQFF
TRBV2	TRBJ1-5	TRBD1	.	TGTGCCAGCAGTGAAGCCACCACAGGGGCCCCCGGTCAGCCCCAGCATTTT	CASSEATTGAPGQPQHF
TRBV5-5	TRBJ2-5	.	.	TGTGCCAGCAGCTTGGTACAGGGAGAGACCCAGTACTTC	CASSLVQGETQYF
TRBV18	TRBJ2-3	TRBD1	.	TGTGCCAGCTCACCCGGGACAGGGGGGACAGATACGCAGTATTTT	CASSPGTGGTDTQYF
TRBV12-5	TRBJ2-1	.	.	TGTGCTAGCTTATCCTACAATGAGCAGTTCTTC	CASLSYNEQFF
TRBV30	TRBJ1-2	TRBD1	.	TGTGCCTTCAGAGACAGGGGGTTCTGGGCTGGCTACACCTTC	CAFRDRGFWAGYTF
TRBV18	TRBJ1-5	.	.	TGTGCCAGCTCACCAAGGACAGACAATCAGCCCCAGCATTTT	CASSPRTDNQPQHF
TRBV3-1/TRBV3-2	TRBJ1-4	.	.	TGTGCCAGCAGCCAAGATTTAGCGAATGAAAAACTGTTTTTT	CASSQDLANEKLFF
TRBV25-1	TRBJ1-6	.	.	TGTGCCAGCAGTGAATTAAACAGTATAGAGTCACCCCTCCACTTT	CASSELNSIESPLHF
TRBV27	TRBJ2-1	.	once	TGTGCCAGCAGGCTCAGGGTCAACAATGAGCAGTTCTTC	CASRLRVNNEQFF
TRBV6-5	TRBJ2-7	.	few	TGTGCCAGCAGTTACTCCACAGGGTACGAGCAGTACTTC	CASSYSTGYEQYF
TRBV6-5	TRBJ1-1	TRBD1	.	TGTGCCAGCAGTCCCCGGGACAGGGGCAACACTGAAGCTTTCTTT	CASSPRDRGNTEAFF